A selection of T cell receptor beta chains follows, all from one sample in a study of T cell responses to AZD1222 COVID-19 vaccine. Sequencing was performed with immunoSEQ multiplex PCR; in TCRdb, only in-frame clones are kept and a portion is missing. The table lists approximately 110,000 clones, around 96% of them singletons. Sequencing used peripheral blood, obtained on day 0 of AZD1222 vaccination. The receptor set was obtained from an adult in good health. Each CDR3 is given with its conserved first and last residue. D genes are given only for firm matches. Not every row has a clone size; where given, it reads once, few, many or a size class.

J | D | size | V | DNA | CDR3
TRBJ1-1 | - | - | TRBV6-1 | TGTGCCAGCAGTGAACCGGAGGGGGGAACTGAAGCTTTCTTT | CASSEPEGGTEAFF
TRBJ1-1 | - | - | TRBV6-5 | TGTGCCAGCATCCAAGGTGGGGCAGGGAACACTGAAGCTTTCTTT | CASIQGGAGNTEAFF
TRBJ1-6 | - | - | TRBV7-2 | TGTGCCAGCAGCTTAGAGTCGACAGGCTATAATTCACCCCTCCACTTT | CASSLESTGYNSPLHF
TRBJ2-7 | - | - | TRBV6-2/TRBV6-3 | TGTGCCAGCAGCCTAAACAGGGTCGAGCAGTACTTC | CASSLNRVEQYF
TRBJ1-2 | - | - | TRBV6-5 | TGTGCCAGCAGTCAACAGTCTGTTTCGTATGGCTACACCTTC | CASSQQSVSYGYTF
TRBJ2-2 | - | - | TRBV5-5 | TGTGCCAGCAGCTTGGACGGGGGGCGCGTCGGGGAGCTGTTTTTT | CASSLDGGRVGELFF
TRBJ1-2 | - | - | TRBV5-4 | TGTGCCAGCAGCCCCCCTGGGGGGGGATACGGCTATGGCTACACCTTC | CASSPPGGGYGYGYTF
TRBJ2-1 | TRBD2 | - | TRBV11-2 | TGTGCCAGCAGTAGACTAGCGGTAGGCAATGAGCAGTTCTTC | CASSRLAVGNEQFF
TRBJ1-5 | TRBD1 | - | TRBV28 | TGTGCCAGCAAACCTCCGGGCCGGGACAGGGTAGAACAGCCCCAGCATTTT | CASKPPGRDRVEQPQHF
TRBJ1-5 | - | - | TRBV12-3/TRBV12-4 | TGTGCCAGCAGTCCCTATAGCAATCAGCCCCAGCATTTT | CASSPYSNQPQHF
TRBJ2-1 | TRBD2 | - | TRBV19 | TGTGCCAGTAGTATTCAGCGGGAGGCCGATGAGCAGTTCTTC | CASSIQREADEQFF
TRBJ2-7 | - | - | TRBV12-5 | TGTGCTAGTGGTTTGGTACTCAGGGTCGATTCGTACGAGCAGTACTTC | CASGLVLRVDSYEQYF
TRBJ2-3 | - | - | TRBV18 | TGTGCCAGCTCACCGGCCAGCCGGGCCACAGATACGCAGTATTTT | CASSPASRATDTQYF
TRBJ1-1 | - | - | TRBV6-6 | TGTGCCAGCAGTTCCCCGGGGGCGGACACTGAAGCTTTCTTT | CASSSPGADTEAFF
TRBJ2-5 | - | - | TRBV6-7 | TGTGCCAGCACTCGGGGCTTCCAAGAGACCCAGTACTTC | CASTRGFQETQYF
TRBJ1-4 | TRBD1 | once | TRBV7-2 | TGTGCCAGCAGCACCAGACAGGGGGCTAAGACTAATGAAAAACTGTTTTTT | CASSTRQGAKTNEKLFF
TRBJ1-1 | TRBD1 | - | TRBV27 | TGTGCCAGCACCGCCGGGACAGGGCAACCGAACACTGAAGCTTTCTTT | CASTAGTGQPNTEAFF
TRBJ1-2 | - | - | TRBV7-3 | TGTGCCAGCAGCTTAAACGGGCAGGGCTATGGCTACACCTTC | CASSLNGQGYGYTF
TRBJ1-1 | - | - | TRBV11-2 | TGTGCCAGCAGCTTGGGCGGGGTGAACACTGAAGCTTTCTTT | CASSLGGVNTEAFF
TRBJ1-2 | - | - | TRBV25-1 | TGTGCCAGCAGTGACCCAGACAGCCCCTATGGCTACACCTTC | CASSDPDSPYGYTF
TRBJ2-7 | TRBD2 | - | TRBV5-8 | TGTGCCAGCAGCTGGTCGGGAGGAACCTACGAGCAGTACTTC | CASSWSGGTYEQYF
TRBJ2-2 | TRBD2 | - | TRBV9 | TGTGCCAGCAGCGATCCTAGCGGGAGTATCGCGAACACCGGGGAGCTGTTTTTT | CASSDPSGSIANTGELFF
TRBJ2-2 | - | - | TRBV5-4 | TGTGCCAGCAGCTCGACTAGGCATAGTGACACCGGGGAGCTGTTTTTT | CASSSTRHSDTGELFF
TRBJ2-7 | TRBD1 | - | TRBV6-5 | TGTGCCAGCAGTTACTTGGGACAGGCTGCCGAGCAGTACTTC | CASSYLGQAAEQYF
TRBJ2-1 | TRBD1 | - | TRBV6-1 | TGTGCCAGCTTCCGGGACAGTTACAATGAGCAGTTCTTC | CASFRDSYNEQFF
TRBJ2-7 | TRBD2 | - | TRBV7-6 | TGTGCCAGCAGCTTAGCTCGGGCTAGCGGGGACGAGCAGTACTTC | CASSLARASGDEQYF
TRBJ2-2 | TRBD1 | - | TRBV5-1 | TGCGCCAGCAGCTTCCAGGGGGCAACGAACACCGGGGAGCTGTTTTTT | CASSFQGATNTGELFF
TRBJ2-7 | - | - | TRBV7-3 | TGTGCCAGCAGCTTAACCCCGGGACGCTCCTACGAGCAGTACTTC | CASSLTPGRSYEQYF
TRBJ1-4 | - | - | TRBV19 | TGTGCCAGTAGTTCGGGCCTGAATGAAAAACTGTTTTTT | CASSSGLNEKLFF
TRBJ1-2 | - | - | TRBV6-5 | TGTGCCAGCATGGAGGGTAGCCGCTATGGCTACACCTTC | CASMEGSRYGYTF
TRBJ1-2 | - | once | TRBV11-3 | TGTGCCAGCAGCCGGACAGACCGGGACCGTAACTTC | CASSRTDRDRNF
TRBJ1-2 | TRBD1 | once | TRBV7-2 | TGTGCCAGCAGCTTAACGACAGGGGACTATGGCTACACCTTC | CASSLTTGDYGYTF
TRBJ2-1 | - | - | TRBV7-2 | TGTGCCAGCAGCTTACCCGGGGGTAGGGCCTACAATGAGCAGTTCTTC | CASSLPGGRAYNEQFF
TRBJ1-4 | - | once | TRBV19 | TGTGCCACCTGGGCCCGGAGGCCTAATGAAAAACTGTTTTTT | CATWARRPNEKLFF
TRBJ1-6 | - | - | TRBV27 | TGTGCCAGCAGTTTATATGCCAGTAGCTATAATTCACCCCTCCACTTT | CASSLYASSYNSPLHF
TRBJ1-1 | - | - | TRBV3-1/TRBV3-2 | TGTGCCAGCAGCCGAGGGTGGGGAGGGACGAACACTGAAGCTTTCTTT | CASSRGWGGTNTEAFF
TRBJ1-3 | TRBD1 | - | TRBV7-9 | TGTGCCAGCAGCTCATTCGGGACAGGGGGCGAGCTCTCTGGAAACACCATATATTTT | CASSSFGTGGELSGNTIYF
TRBJ1-2 | - | - | TRBV5-6 | TGTGCCAGCAGCTACGGCCATCTTCCCGGCTACACCTTC | CASSYGHLPGYTF
TRBJ2-3 | - | once | TRBV6-2/TRBV6-3 | TGTGCCAGCAGTAACTTTTCGCGCATACCCACAGATACGCAGTATTTT | CASSNFSRIPTDTQYF
TRBJ1-1 | - | - | TRBV14 | TGTGCCAGCAGCCTTCGACAGGCGAGGAACACTGAAGCTTTCTTT | CASSLRQARNTEAFF
TRBJ2-3 | - | - | TRBV20-1 | TGCAGTGCTAGTGGTATTGGAGTTCCCACAGATACGCAGTATTTT | CSASGIGVPTDTQYF
TRBJ2-1 | - | - | TRBV11-3 | TGTGCCAGCAGCTTAGTACAGGGCTTAACCTACAATGAGCAGTTCTTC | CASSLVQGLTYNEQFF
TRBJ2-1 | - | - | TRBV4-3 | TGCGCCAGCAGCCAAGATTTTAGCGAGTCCTACAATGAGCAGTTCTTC | CASSQDFSESYNEQFF
TRBJ2-7 | TRBD1 | - | TRBV19 | TGTGCCAGTGGGACAGGGGAAGGTGGTTTTTACGAGCAGTACTTC | CASGTGEGGFYEQYF
TRBJ2-3 | - | - | TRBV11-3 | TGTGCCAGCGCAAGGGATTCAGATACGCAGTATTTT | CASARDSDTQYF
TRBJ2-7 | - | - | TRBV19 | TGTGCCAGTAGTTTGACAGGCTACGAGCAGTACTTC | CASSLTGYEQYF
TRBJ1-1 | - | - | TRBV18 | TGTGCCAGCTCACCGAACCGGACCGCATTGGGTCACACTGAAGCTTTCTTT | CASSPNRTALGHTEAFF
TRBJ1-1 | - | - | TRBV6-5 | TGTGCCAGCAGTACTCGACAGAAGGAACCTGAAGCTTTCTTT | CASSTRQKEPEAFF
TRBJ2-1 | - | - | TRBV10-1 | TGCGCCAGCAGTGAGTCGTATAACAATGAGCAGTTCTTC | CASSESYNNEQFF
TRBJ2-1 | - | - | TRBV2 | TGTGCCAGCAGTGGCAACCTCCTCCGGCCTCGCGATGAGCAGTTCTTC | CASSGNLLRPRDEQFF
TRBJ1-1 | - | - | TRBV11-2 | TGTGCCAGCAGGCAAGTGGGGACCGAAGCTTTCTTT | CASRQVGTEAFF